The next 4 T cell receptor beta chains were all read from a single sample in a study of T cell responses to AZD1222 COVID-19 vaccine. Using immunoSEQ multiplex PCR, the repertoire was profiled, and TCRdb retains in-frame clones only, with some absent. The sample consists of some 110,000 clones, more than 85% of them appearing once. This specimen consisted of peripheral blood, obtained on day 0 of AZD1222 vaccination. These receptors were obtained from an adult in good health.

The chain employs TRBV9 and TRBJ2-7; D unclear. Trimming removed 0 bases at V and 1 base at J, with 11 bases between. The germline gives CDR1 SGDLS, CDR2 YYNGEE. This CDR3 has 15 amino acids. The CDR3 bases are TGTGCCAGCAGCGTAGGGCACTCTTTATCCTACGAGCAGTACTTC. Amino acid sequence: CASSVGHSLSYEQYF.

This clone was seen a handful of times. The chain recombines TRBV19 with TRBJ2-1; D ambiguous. CDR1 and CDR2 from the germline V gene are LNHDA and SQIVND (reference sequence). V was clipped by 3 bases and J by 10 bases, with 7 bases between them. The CDR3 length is 11 residues. The CDR3 DNA sequence: TGTGCCAGTAGTATTGTGGGGGAGCAGTTCTTC. Protein: CASSIVGEQFF.

The CDR3 DNA is TGCGCCAGCAGCCAAGATACGAGCGAGACCTACGAGCAGTACTTC. Translating it yields CASSQDTSETYEQYF. V and J are TRBV4-1 and TRBJ2-7; D call uncertain. V gave up 0 bases and J gave up 2 bases, with 11 bases separating them. CDR3 length: 15 amino acids. Germline CDR1 is MGHRA and CDR2 is YSYEKL.

DNA of the CDR3: TGCGCCAGCAGCCCGGACCCCTGGGGCACCGGGGAGCTGTTTTTT. Its protein is CASSPDPWGTGELFF. The chain combines TRBV5-1 with TRBJ2-2; unclear D gene. The CDR3 runs to 15 residues. Germline-derived CDR1 and CDR2 are SGHRS and YFSETQ. V was pared by 4 bases and J by 4 bases, with 14 bases between. The full variable domain, completed using reference TRBV5-1 and TRBJ2-2, is KAGVTQTPRYLIKTRGQQVTLSCSPISGHRSVSWYQQTPGQGLQFLFEYFSETQRNKGNFPGRFSGRQFSNSRSEMNVSTLELGDSALYLCASSPDPWGTGELFFGEGSRLTVL.